The rows below give T cell receptor beta chains drawn from one sample of a study of blood T cell repertoires in COVID-19. Using immunoSEQ multiplex PCR, the repertoire was profiled, and TCRdb retains in-frame clones only, with some absent. The data show roughly 150,000 clones, roughly 90% seen once. Sequenced material: peripheral blood. These receptors were taken from a man in his fifties or sixties with acute or convalescent COVID-19. Both conserved end residues are part of each CDR3. Fields, in order: D gene, clone size, J gene, V gene, CDR3 protein, CDR3 DNA. A D gene is named only where the DNA matches it firmly. Rows give clone size only sometimes, using once, few, many, or a class for an expanded clone.

d_call: TRBD1
clone_size: .
j_call: TRBJ2-3
v_call: TRBV15
cdr3_aa: CATSRAGTGVATDTQYF
cdr3_nt: TGTGCCACCAGCAGAGCCGGGACAGGGGTAGCCACAGATACGCAGTATTTT

d_call: .
clone_size: .
j_call: TRBJ1-1
v_call: TRBV5-4
cdr3_aa: CASSFGVGPGGTEAFF
cdr3_nt: TGTGCCAGCAGCTTCGGGGTAGGGCCGGGAGGCACTGAAGCTTTCTTT

d_call: .
clone_size: .
j_call: TRBJ1-1
v_call: TRBV30
cdr3_aa: CAWARGGLNTEAFF
cdr3_nt: TGTGCCTGGGCTAGGGGGGGATTGAACACTGAAGCTTTCTTT

d_call: .
clone_size: .
j_call: TRBJ1-1
v_call: TRBV11-2
cdr3_aa: CASSLVRETEAFF
cdr3_nt: TGTGCCAGCAGCTTAGTAAGGGAGACTGAAGCTTTCTTT

d_call: .
clone_size: .
j_call: TRBJ1-4
v_call: TRBV7-9
cdr3_aa: CASSPIVQATNEKLFF
cdr3_nt: TGTGCCAGCAGCCCCATTGTGCAGGCAACTAATGAAAAACTGTTTTTT

d_call: .
clone_size: .
j_call: TRBJ1-6
v_call: TRBV29-1
cdr3_aa: CSVLRGSNSPLHF
cdr3_nt: TGCAGCGTTTTACGGGGAAGTAATTCACCCCTCCACTTT

d_call: .
clone_size: .
j_call: TRBJ1-1
v_call: TRBV2
cdr3_aa: CASFTDTVNTEAFF
cdr3_nt: TGTGCCAGCTTTACCGACACCGTAAACACTGAAGCTTTCTTT

d_call: TRBD1
clone_size: .
j_call: TRBJ2-7
v_call: TRBV5-1
cdr3_aa: CASSLVSGGYAEQYF
cdr3_nt: TGCGCCAGCAGCTTGGTCTCAGGGGGCTATGCCGAGCAGTACTTC

d_call: TRBD1
clone_size: .
j_call: TRBJ2-1
v_call: TRBV4-1
cdr3_aa: CASSQDRGTYNEQFF
cdr3_nt: TGCGCCAGCAGCCAAGACAGGGGGACCTACAATGAGCAGTTCTTC

d_call: .
clone_size: .
j_call: TRBJ1-5
v_call: TRBV11-2
cdr3_aa: CASSSGRSDQPQHF
cdr3_nt: TGTGCCAGCAGCTCTGGCCGGAGCGATCAGCCCCAGCATTTT

d_call: .
clone_size: .
j_call: TRBJ1-2
v_call: TRBV7-9
cdr3_aa: CASSLDINYGYTF
cdr3_nt: TGTGCCAGCAGCCTGGACATTAACTATGGCTACACCTTC

d_call: TRBD1
clone_size: .
j_call: TRBJ1-1
v_call: TRBV5-1
cdr3_aa: CASTQTGGSHNTEAFF
cdr3_nt: TGCGCCAGCACCCAGACAGGGGGATCCCACAACACTGAAGCTTTCTTT

d_call: .
clone_size: .
j_call: TRBJ2-7
v_call: TRBV5-6
cdr3_aa: CASSPLSGRLEQYF
cdr3_nt: TGTGCCAGCAGCCCGCTTTCCGGCAGGCTCGAGCAGTACTTC

d_call: TRBD1
clone_size: .
j_call: TRBJ1-2
v_call: TRBV6-5
cdr3_aa: CASRGTGGNGYTF
cdr3_nt: TGTGCCAGCAGAGGGACAGGGGGCAATGGCTACACCTTC

d_call: TRBD2
clone_size: .
j_call: TRBJ2-1
v_call: TRBV12-5
cdr3_aa: CASGEAIAGGPLSHEQFF
cdr3_nt: TGTGCTAGTGGGGAAGCCATAGCGGGGGGGCCTCTTTCCCATGAGCAGTTCTTC

d_call: TRBD1
clone_size: few
j_call: TRBJ2-1
v_call: TRBV10-1
cdr3_aa: CARDRGSSYNEQFF
cdr3_nt: TGCGCCCGGGACAGGGGGTCCTCCTACAATGAGCAGTTCTTC

d_call: .
clone_size: .
j_call: TRBJ1-4
v_call: TRBV30
cdr3_aa: CAWNLGTINEKLFF
cdr3_nt: TGTGCCTGGAACTTGGGCACGATTAATGAAAAACTGTTTTTT

d_call: TRBD2
clone_size: few
j_call: TRBJ2-1
v_call: TRBV11-2
cdr3_aa: CASSLEAGGQVEQFF
cdr3_nt: TGTGCCAGCAGCTTGGAAGCGGGGGGGCAGGTTGAGCAGTTCTTC

d_call: TRBD1
clone_size: .
j_call: TRBJ1-1
v_call: TRBV24-1
cdr3_aa: CATSDRQGIKAFF
cdr3_nt: TGTGCCACCAGTGACCGACAGGGTATTAAAGCTTTCTTT

d_call: TRBD2
clone_size: .
j_call: TRBJ2-7
v_call: TRBV5-4
cdr3_aa: CASSELLAGGDQYF
cdr3_nt: TGTGCCAGCAGCGAGCTGCTAGCGGGGGGGGATCAGTACTTC

d_call: .
clone_size: .
j_call: TRBJ2-7
v_call: TRBV13
cdr3_aa: CASSLKQGLTYEQYF
cdr3_nt: TGTGCCAGCAGCTTAAAGCAGGGGTTGACCTACGAGCAGTACTTC

d_call: .
clone_size: .
j_call: TRBJ2-5
v_call: TRBV11-3
cdr3_aa: CASSGTVGETQYF
cdr3_nt: TGTGCCAGCAGCGGTACAGTTGGGGAGACCCAGTACTTC

d_call: .
clone_size: .
j_call: TRBJ2-3
v_call: TRBV4-2
cdr3_aa: CASSQETRTLRDTQYF
cdr3_nt: TGTGCCAGCAGCCAAGAGACTAGGACCCTCCGCGATACGCAGTATTTT

d_call: TRBD1
clone_size: .
j_call: TRBJ2-1
v_call: TRBV29-1
cdr3_aa: CSVPNQGPGQSNNEQFF
cdr3_nt: TGCAGCGTCCCGAATCAGGGTCCGGGACAGAGTAACAATGAGCAGTTCTTC

d_call: TRBD1
clone_size: .
j_call: TRBJ1-6
v_call: TRBV5-6
cdr3_aa: CASSPGTGTPLHF
cdr3_nt: TGTGCCAGCAGCCCGGGGACAGGGACACCCCTCCACTTT

d_call: .
clone_size: once
j_call: TRBJ1-2
v_call: TRBV4-3
cdr3_aa: CASSQVTRDLDGYTF
cdr3_nt: TGCGCCAGCAGCCAGGTGACCAGGGATCTAGATGGCTACACCTTC

d_call: TRBD1
clone_size: .
j_call: TRBJ2-7
v_call: TRBV19
cdr3_aa: CASSFPGTGGREQYF
cdr3_nt: TGTGCCAGTAGTTTCCCCGGGACAGGCGGCCGGGAGCAGTACTTC

d_call: TRBD2
clone_size: .
j_call: TRBJ2-3
v_call: TRBV5-1
cdr3_aa: CASTAVSGGRDTQYF
cdr3_nt: TGCGCCAGCACTGCGGTTAGCGGGGGGCGAGATACGCAGTATTTT

d_call: .
clone_size: .
j_call: TRBJ2-1
v_call: TRBV21-1
cdr3_aa: CASSNVPGQYSHNEQFF
cdr3_nt: TGTGCCAGCAGCAATGTCCCGGGACAGTATAGTCACAATGAGCAGTTCTTC

d_call: TRBD1
clone_size: once
j_call: TRBJ2-1
v_call: TRBV13
cdr3_aa: CASSLEGTGLYNEQFF
cdr3_nt: TGTGCCAGCAGCTTAGAAGGGACAGGGCTATACAATGAGCAGTTCTTC

d_call: .
clone_size: .
j_call: TRBJ1-6
v_call: TRBV2
cdr3_aa: CASQPFLEVTLHF
cdr3_nt: TGTGCCAGCCAGCCGTTCCTCGAGGTCACCCTCCACTTT

d_call: TRBD2
clone_size: .
j_call: TRBJ2-1
v_call: TRBV7-3
cdr3_aa: CASSIRSGGAIGSYNEQFF
cdr3_nt: TGTGCCAGCAGCATACGAAGCGGGGGGGCCATTGGATCCTACAATGAGCAGTTCTTC

d_call: TRBD1
clone_size: .
j_call: TRBJ1-2
v_call: TRBV5-1
cdr3_aa: CASSLDGTGNGYTF
cdr3_nt: TGCGCCAGCAGCTTGGATGGGACAGGGAACGGCTACACCTTC

d_call: TRBD1
clone_size: .
j_call: TRBJ1-6
v_call: TRBV12-3/TRBV12-4
cdr3_aa: CASSRQGAILHF
cdr3_nt: TGTGCCAGCAGTCGACAGGGGGCAATCCTCCACTTT

d_call: .
clone_size: .
j_call: TRBJ2-3
v_call: TRBV5-1
cdr3_aa: CASSAETSRSDTQYF
cdr3_nt: TGCGCCAGCAGCGCCGAGACTAGTCGTTCAGATACGCAGTATTTT

d_call: TRBD1
clone_size: .
j_call: TRBJ1-1
v_call: TRBV5-6
cdr3_aa: CASSLRDRGRNTEAFF
cdr3_nt: TGTGCCAGCAGCTTGAGGGACAGGGGGCGAAACACTGAAGCTTTCTTT

d_call: TRBD1
clone_size: .
j_call: TRBJ2-1
v_call: TRBV7-6
cdr3_aa: CASSLRDRGWDYNEQFF
cdr3_nt: TGTGCCAGCAGCTTAAGGGACAGGGGATGGGACTACAATGAGCAGTTCTTC

d_call: .
clone_size: .
j_call: TRBJ1-1
v_call: TRBV6-5
cdr3_aa: CASVAFVGGEAFF
cdr3_nt: TGTGCCAGCGTCGCTTTCGTGGGGGGTGAAGCTTTCTTT

d_call: .
clone_size: once
j_call: TRBJ1-2
v_call: TRBV19
cdr3_aa: CASSIAGSQGNYGYTF
cdr3_nt: TGTGCCAGTAGTATAGCGGGATCTCAGGGGAACTATGGCTACACCTTC

d_call: TRBD1
clone_size: once
j_call: TRBJ1-4
v_call: TRBV18
cdr3_aa: CASSAGQGKEKLFF
cdr3_nt: TGTGCCAGCTCAGCGGGACAGGGGAAAGAAAAACTGTTTTTT

d_call: TRBD1
clone_size: .
j_call: TRBJ1-1
v_call: TRBV4-1
cdr3_aa: CASSQGRARGVTEAFF
cdr3_nt: TGCGCCAGCAGCCAAGGAAGGGCCAGGGGGGTCACTGAAGCTTTCTTT

d_call: TRBD1
clone_size: once
j_call: TRBJ1-1
v_call: TRBV30
cdr3_aa: CAWSPGQLNTEAFF
cdr3_nt: TGTGCCTGGTCGCCGGGACAGTTGAACACTGAAGCTTTCTTT

d_call: .
clone_size: .
j_call: TRBJ2-3
v_call: TRBV18
cdr3_aa: CASSPGRSTDTQYF
cdr3_nt: TGTGCCAGCTCACCAGGCAGATCCACAGATACGCAGTATTTT

d_call: .
clone_size: .
j_call: TRBJ1-4
v_call: TRBV3-1/TRBV3-2
cdr3_aa: CASSRPGVTNEKLFF
cdr3_nt: TGTGCCAGCAGCCGGCCAGGGGTTACTAATGAAAAACTGTTTTTT

d_call: TRBD2
clone_size: .
j_call: TRBJ2-1
v_call: TRBV18
cdr3_aa: CASSPRVAGGNEQFF
cdr3_nt: TGTGCCAGCTCACCACGGGTAGCGGGGGGGAATGAGCAGTTCTTC

d_call: .
clone_size: .
j_call: TRBJ2-1
v_call: TRBV11-2
cdr3_aa: CASSLEAHEQFF
cdr3_nt: TGTGCCAGCAGCCTAGAGGCCCATGAGCAGTTCTTC

d_call: .
clone_size: .
j_call: TRBJ2-1
v_call: TRBV6-2/TRBV6-3
cdr3_aa: CASSYSLNNEQFF
cdr3_nt: TGTGCCAGCAGTTACTCTCTAAACAATGAGCAGTTCTTC

d_call: TRBD1
clone_size: .
j_call: TRBJ1-5
v_call: TRBV18
cdr3_aa: CASSPVRAGGGQPQHF
cdr3_nt: TGTGCCAGCTCACCCGTGCGAGCAGGGGGAGGTCAGCCCCAGCATTTT

d_call: TRBD2
clone_size: .
j_call: TRBJ2-5
v_call: TRBV3-1/TRBV3-2
cdr3_aa: CASSRTSGGPFRSTQYF
cdr3_nt: TGTGCCAGCAGCCGGACTAGCGGGGGGCCGTTTCGGTCGACCCAGTACTTC

d_call: .
clone_size: .
j_call: TRBJ1-3
v_call: TRBV6-6
cdr3_aa: CASSYSGEGNTIYF
cdr3_nt: TGTGCCAGCAGTTACTCAGGAGAAGGAAACACCATATATTTT

d_call: .
clone_size: few
j_call: TRBJ2-1
v_call: TRBV30
cdr3_aa: CAWSGSGLSSYNEQFF
cdr3_nt: TGTGCCTGGTCCGGGTCAGGACTTAGCTCCTACAATGAGCAGTTCTTC

d_call: .
clone_size: once
j_call: TRBJ1-6
v_call: TRBV19
cdr3_aa: CASTFSSAYNSPLHF
cdr3_nt: TGTGCCAGTACGTTCTCCAGTGCCTATAATTCACCCCTCCACTTT

d_call: .
clone_size: few
j_call: TRBJ2-2
v_call: TRBV24-1
cdr3_aa: CATQGGAGELFF
cdr3_nt: TGTGCAACACAGGGCGGAGCCGGGGAGCTGTTTTTT

d_call: TRBD2
clone_size: many
j_call: TRBJ2-1
v_call: TRBV5-1
cdr3_aa: CASSPYLSGGAPNEQFF
cdr3_nt: TGCGCCAGCAGCCCGTATCTCAGCGGGGGGGCTCCCAATGAGCAGTTCTTC

d_call: .
clone_size: .
j_call: TRBJ2-7
v_call: TRBV30
cdr3_aa: CAWSVRTASSYEQYF
cdr3_nt: TGTGCCTGGAGTGTTCGGACAGCTAGCTCCTACGAGCAGTACTTC